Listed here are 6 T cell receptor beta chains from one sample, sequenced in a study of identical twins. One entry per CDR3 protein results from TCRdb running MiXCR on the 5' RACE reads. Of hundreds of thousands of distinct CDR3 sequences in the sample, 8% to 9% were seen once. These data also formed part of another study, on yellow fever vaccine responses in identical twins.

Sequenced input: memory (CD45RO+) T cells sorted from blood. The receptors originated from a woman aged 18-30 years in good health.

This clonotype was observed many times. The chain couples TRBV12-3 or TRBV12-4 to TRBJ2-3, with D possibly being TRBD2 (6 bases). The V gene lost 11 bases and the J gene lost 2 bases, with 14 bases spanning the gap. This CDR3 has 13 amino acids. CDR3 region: CASVLAATDTQYF. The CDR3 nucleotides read TGTGCCTCTGTACTAGCTGCCACAGATACGCAGTATTTT.

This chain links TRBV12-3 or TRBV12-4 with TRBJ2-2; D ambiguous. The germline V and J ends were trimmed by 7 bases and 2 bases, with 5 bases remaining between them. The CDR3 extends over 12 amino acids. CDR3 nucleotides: TGTGCCAGCACCCTCAACACCGGGGAGCTGTTTTTT. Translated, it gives CASTLNTGELFF.

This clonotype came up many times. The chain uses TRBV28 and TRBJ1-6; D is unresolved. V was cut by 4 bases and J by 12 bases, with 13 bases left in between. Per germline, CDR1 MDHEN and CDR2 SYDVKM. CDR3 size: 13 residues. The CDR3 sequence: CASSSTRRLPLHF. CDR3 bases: TGTGCCAGCAGTTCAACCAGACGTTTACCCCTCCACTTT.

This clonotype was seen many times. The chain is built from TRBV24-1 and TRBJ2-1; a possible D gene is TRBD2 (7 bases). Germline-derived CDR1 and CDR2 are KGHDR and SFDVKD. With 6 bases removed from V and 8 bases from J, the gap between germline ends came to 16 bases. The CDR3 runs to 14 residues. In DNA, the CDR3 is TGTGCCACCAGTACCCCTGGGGGGGCGTATGAGCAGTTCTTC. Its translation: CATSTPGGAYEQFF.

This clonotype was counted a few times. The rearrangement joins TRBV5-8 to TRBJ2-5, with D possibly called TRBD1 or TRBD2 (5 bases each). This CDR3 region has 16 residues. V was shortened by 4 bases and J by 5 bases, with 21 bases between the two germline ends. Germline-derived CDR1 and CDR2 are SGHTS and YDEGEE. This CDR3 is CASSPDGARLGETQYF. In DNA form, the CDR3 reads TGTGCCAGCAGCCCGGACGGGGCGCGGTTGGGTGAGACCCAGTACTTC.

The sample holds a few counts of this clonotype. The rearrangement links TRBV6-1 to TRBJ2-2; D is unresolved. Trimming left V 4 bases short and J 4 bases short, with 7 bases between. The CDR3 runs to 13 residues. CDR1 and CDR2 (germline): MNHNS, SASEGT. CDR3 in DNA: TGTGCCAGCAGTGCACTCCTCACCGGGGAGCTGTTTTTT. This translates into CASSALLTGELFF.